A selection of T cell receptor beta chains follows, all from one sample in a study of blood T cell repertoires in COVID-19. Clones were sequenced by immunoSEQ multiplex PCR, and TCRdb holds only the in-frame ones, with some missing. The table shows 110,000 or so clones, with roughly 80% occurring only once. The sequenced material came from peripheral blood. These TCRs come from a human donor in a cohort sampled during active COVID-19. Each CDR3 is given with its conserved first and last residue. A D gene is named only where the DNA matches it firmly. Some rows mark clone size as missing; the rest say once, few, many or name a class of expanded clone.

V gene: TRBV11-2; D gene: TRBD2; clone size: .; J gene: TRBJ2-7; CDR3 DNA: TGTGCCAGCAGCTTAGCGGTAGGACTAGCGGGACCTTACGAGCAGTACTTC; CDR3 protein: CASSLAVGLAGPYEQYF
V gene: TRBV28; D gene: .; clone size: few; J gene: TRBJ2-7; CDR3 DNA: TGTGCCAGCAGTTTTGAGGGACTTTACGAGCAGTACTTC; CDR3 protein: CASSFEGLYEQYF
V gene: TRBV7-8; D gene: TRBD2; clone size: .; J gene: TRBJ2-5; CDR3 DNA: TGTGCCAGCAGCGTACCCAGACTAGCGGGGGACCGGGCTTTTGAGACCCAGTACTTC; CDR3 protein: CASSVPRLAGDRAFETQYF
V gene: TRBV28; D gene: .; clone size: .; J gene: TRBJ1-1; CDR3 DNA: TGTGCCAGCAGTTTCTTGCCTGAGGGAACTGAAGCTTTCTTT; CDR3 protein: CASSFLPEGTEAFF
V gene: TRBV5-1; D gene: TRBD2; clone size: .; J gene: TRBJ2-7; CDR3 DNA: TGCGCCAGCAGCTCGGCCCGGGGGGTGGAAGAGCAGTACTTC; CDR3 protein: CASSSARGVEEQYF
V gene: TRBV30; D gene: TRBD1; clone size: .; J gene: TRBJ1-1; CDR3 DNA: TGTGCCTGGAGTGTGGGACAGGGCTTTGAAGCTTTCTTT; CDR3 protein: CAWSVGQGFEAFF
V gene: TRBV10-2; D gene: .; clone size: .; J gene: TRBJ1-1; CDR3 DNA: TGCGCCAGCAGTGAGCAGGGTTGGTGGTACACTGAAGCTTTCTTT; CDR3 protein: CASSEQGWWYTEAFF
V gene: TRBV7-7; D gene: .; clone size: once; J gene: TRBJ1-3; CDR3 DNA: TGTGCTAGCAGCTTAGACAACTCTGGAAACACCATATATTTT; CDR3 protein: CASSLDNSGNTIYF
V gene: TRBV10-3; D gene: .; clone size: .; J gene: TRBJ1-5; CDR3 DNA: TGTGCCATCAGTGACCAGGGGAGCAATCAGCCCCAGCATTTT; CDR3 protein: CAISDQGSNQPQHF
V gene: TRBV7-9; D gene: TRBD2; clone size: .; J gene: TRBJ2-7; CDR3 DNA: TGTGCCAGCAGCCCTCCTAGCGGTCCCTACGAGCAGTACTTC; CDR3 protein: CASSPPSGPYEQYF
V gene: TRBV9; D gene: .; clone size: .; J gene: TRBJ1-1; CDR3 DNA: TGTGCCAGCAGCGTAGCTAGGACTCCCGAAGCTTTCTTT; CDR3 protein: CASSVARTPEAFF
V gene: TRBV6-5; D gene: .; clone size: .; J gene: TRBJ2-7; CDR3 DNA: TGTGCCAGCAGCCGACTGTCCTACGAGCAGTACTTC; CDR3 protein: CASSRLSYEQYF
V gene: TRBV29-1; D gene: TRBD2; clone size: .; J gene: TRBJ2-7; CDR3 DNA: TGCAGCGTTGAAGCGACTAGCGGGGGGGCGCACGAGCAGTACTTC; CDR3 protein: CSVEATSGGAHEQYF
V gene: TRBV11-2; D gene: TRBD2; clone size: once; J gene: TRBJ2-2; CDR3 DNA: TGTGCCAGCAGCTTACTAGCGGGAGGGAGGGGGGAGCTGTTTTTT; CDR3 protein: CASSLLAGGRGELFF
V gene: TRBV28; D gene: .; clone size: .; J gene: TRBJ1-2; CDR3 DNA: TGTGCCAGCACCGATGGTGGGGGCGCCCGGTATGGCTACACCTTC; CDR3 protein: CASTDGGGARYGYTF
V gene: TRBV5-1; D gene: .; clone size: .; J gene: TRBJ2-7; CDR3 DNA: TGCGCCAGCAGCTTGGGCGTCGTCGGGTCCTACGAGCAGTACTTC; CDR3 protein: CASSLGVVGSYEQYF
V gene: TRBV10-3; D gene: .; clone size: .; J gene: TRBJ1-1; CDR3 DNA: TGTGCCACCTTCTACGGTACTGAAGCTTTCTTT; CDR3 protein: CATFYGTEAFF
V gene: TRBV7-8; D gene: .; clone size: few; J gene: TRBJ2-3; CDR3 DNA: TGTGCCAGCAGCTTAATGGTTGCGGGGATGGATACGCAGTATTTT; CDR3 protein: CASSLMVAGMDTQYF
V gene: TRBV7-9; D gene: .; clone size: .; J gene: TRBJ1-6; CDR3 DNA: TGTGCCAGCAGCTTAGCTGACGGAGCACCCCTCCACTTT; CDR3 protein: CASSLADGAPLHF
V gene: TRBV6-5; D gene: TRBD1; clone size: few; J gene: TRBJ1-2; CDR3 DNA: TGTGCCAGCAGTACCGGGACAGGGAGGGATGGCTACACCTTC; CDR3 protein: CASSTGTGRDGYTF
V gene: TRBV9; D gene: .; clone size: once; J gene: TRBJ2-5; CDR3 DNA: TGTGCCAGCGAAAAGTCCCAGGGGGAGACCCAGTACTTC; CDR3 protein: CASEKSQGETQYF
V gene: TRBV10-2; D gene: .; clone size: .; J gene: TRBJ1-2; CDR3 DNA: TGCGCCAGCAGTTGGGACGGGACAACCTATGGCTACACCTTC; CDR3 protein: CASSWDGTTYGYTF
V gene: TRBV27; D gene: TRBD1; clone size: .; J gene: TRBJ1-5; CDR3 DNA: TGTGCCAGCAGTTTGGCTCCGGGACAGATTAGCAATCAGCCCCAGCATTTT; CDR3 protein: CASSLAPGQISNQPQHF
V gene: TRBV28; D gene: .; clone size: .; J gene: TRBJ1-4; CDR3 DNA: TGTGCCAGCAGTTTGGGGGGAATGGATGAAAAACTGTTTTTT; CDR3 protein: CASSLGGMDEKLFF
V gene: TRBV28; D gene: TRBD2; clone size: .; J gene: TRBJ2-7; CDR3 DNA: TGTGCCAGCAGATCACTAGCGGGAGGAACCTACGAGCAGTACTTC; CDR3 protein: CASRSLAGGTYEQYF
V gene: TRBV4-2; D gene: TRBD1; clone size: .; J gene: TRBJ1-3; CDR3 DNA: TGTGCCAGCAGCCACCTACAGGGGGGAAGAAACACCATATATTTT; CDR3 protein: CASSHLQGGRNTIYF
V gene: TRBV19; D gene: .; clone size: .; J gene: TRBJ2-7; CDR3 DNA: TGTGCCAGTAGTACCTACCCGGGATACGAGCAGTACTTC; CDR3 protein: CASSTYPGYEQYF